The 25 T cell receptor beta chains given below trace back to one sample, sequenced in a study of blood T cell repertoires in COVID-19 (TCRdb year 2020). The library was made by the immunoSEQ multiplex PCR assay. TCRdb obtained this table from immuneACCESS and retained in-frame rearrangements with V and J assigned. These tables miss some clones; where compared with another copy, unresolved V genes account for less than half of the shortfall, and the remainder is unexplained. The sample yields 250,000 to 300,000 clones; around 88% were counted once. 5.5% to 7% of the sample belongs to the ten largest clones. The material sequenced was peripheral blood. The source of these receptors is a woman aged 25 to 39 who had recovered from COVID-19.

The genes are TRBV18 and TRBJ2-7; D ambiguous. The germline V gene has CDR1 KGHSH and CDR2 LQKENI. The CDR3 has 15 residues. V dropped 2 bases and J dropped 2 bases, with 13 bases sitting between them. The CDR3 DNA follows: TGTGCCAGCTCACCATTGTCCGCTAAGACCTACGAGCAGTACTTC. It codes for CASSPLSAKTYEQYF.

The CDR3 protein is CASSFLGNSPLHF. The CDR3 region has the DNA TGTGCCAGTAGTTTCCTCGGGAATTCACCCCTCCACTTT. This chain joins TRBV19 and TRBJ1-6; D gene uncertain. V shed 5 bases and J shed 7 bases, with 9 bases lying between them. Germline V gene sequence: CDR1 LNHDA, CDR2 SQIVND (reference sequence). The length of the CDR3 is 13 residues.

V usage is TRBV19 and J usage is TRBJ2-3; no reliable D call. Trimming left V 4 bases short and J 2 bases short, with 7 bases between. The CDR3 has 13 amino acids. Germline V CDR1 and CDR2: LNHDA, SQIVND (reference sequence). The CDR3 reads CASSNEPTDTQYF. DNA for the CDR3: TGTGCCAGTAGTAACGAGCCCACAGATACGCAGTATTTT.

The chain employs TRBV5-1 and TRBJ1-5; D is undetermined. Germline V gene sequence: CDR1 SGHRS, CDR2 YFSETQ. CDR3 length: 14 residues. V lost 0 bases and J lost 5, with 9 bases in between. The CDR3, as DNA: TGCGCCAGCAGCTTGGGAGGGATCCATCAGCCCCAGCATTTT. Residues: CASSLGGIHQPQHF. Based on the CDR3 plus reference TRBV5-1 and TRBJ1-5, the full variable domain is KAGVTQTPRYLIKTRGQQVTLSCSPISGHRSVSWYQQTPGQGLQFLFEYFSETQRNKGNFPGRFSGRQFSNSRSEMNVSTLELGDSALYLCASSLGGIHQPQHFGDGTRLSIL.

This clone was seen a few times. The V and J genes are TRBV6-5 and TRBJ1-6; D is ambiguous. The CDR3 length is 13 residues. V lost 6 bases and J 7 bases, leaving 10 bases between the germline ends. Germline V gives CDR1 MNHEY, CDR2 SVGAGI. The CDR3 loop is CASSQSVNSPLHF. Written as DNA, the CDR3 is TGTGCCAGCAGCCAAAGCGTAAATTCACCCCTCCACTTT.

This chain uses TRBV18 with TRBJ1-3; 10 bases map to TRBD1. V lost 4 bases to trimming and J lost 2 bases; unmatched junction nucleotides: 8. The CDR3 runs 17 residues. Germline V lookup: CDR1 KGHSH, CDR2 LQKENI. DNA for the CDR3: TGTGCCAGCTCACGAAAAGCGGGACAGGGGACTGGAAACACCATATATTTT. Translated: CASSRKAGQGTGNTIYF.

The chain employs TRBV21-1 and TRBJ2-7; TRBD2 was called by the table and not checked on the DNA. TRBV21-1 is a pseudogene. The CDR3 is made up of 13 amino acids. CDR3 residues: CASTPRSRVEQYF. The CDR3 coding sequence is TGTGCCAGCACTCCCCGATCCCGGGTTGAGCAGTACTTC.

The V and J genes are TRBV19 and TRBJ1-3; D remains unclear. V lost 7 bases and J lost 4, with 20 bases in between. The CDR3 consists of 16 residues. The germline V gene encodes CDR1 LNHDA and CDR2 SQIVND (reference sequence). CDR3 residues: CASKFSDGVFGNTIYF. The CDR3 bases are TGTGCCAGTAAATTTTCGGACGGGGTCTTCGGAAACACCATATATTTT.

The chain employs TRBV28 and TRBJ2-5, with a weak D call TRBD2 (6 bases). With 0 bases removed from V and 4 bases from J, the gap between germline ends came to 12 bases. The germline gives CDR1 MDHEN, CDR2 SYDVKM. The CDR3 is 15 amino acids. CDR3 sequence reads: CASSLWRRGGETQYF. The CDR3 DNA sequence: TGTGCCAGCAGTTTATGGAGGAGGGGTGGAGAGACCCAGTACTTC.

The chain recombines TRBV28 with TRBJ1-2; TRBD1 agrees at 7 bases. This CDR3 comprises 16 residues. The V gene's germline CDR1 is MDHEN and CDR2 SYDVKM. The V gene end was trimmed by 2 bases and the J gene end by 4 bases; junction bases not matched to a gene: 10. Written as DNA, the CDR3 is TGTGCCAGCAGTTTACGACAGGGACGGGCCGGCTATGGCTACACCTTC. Translating gives CASSLRQGRAGYGYTF.

V gene TRBV5-4 combines with J gene TRBJ1-1, with TRBD1 matching 8 bases. CDR3 length: 14 residues. V shed 4 bases and J 3 bases; nucleotides not matched to a gene: 5. In germline, CDR1 is SGHNT, CDR2 YYREEE (reference sequence). The CDR3 nucleotides are TGTGCCAGCAGCGAAGGGACAGGCTACACTGAAGCTTTCTTT. Translating gives CASSEGTGYTEAFF. Drawing the rest from reference TRBV5-4 and TRBJ1-1, the complete variable domain is ETGVTQSPTHLIKTRGQQVTLRCSSQSGHNTVSWYQQALGQGPQFIFQYYREEENGRGNFPPRFSGLQFPNYSSELNVNALELDDSALYLCASSEGTGYTEAFFGQGTRLTVV.

This rearrangement joins TRBV5-1 to TRBJ2-6; weak D call: TRBD1 (6 bases). Germline lookup yields CDR1 SGHRS and CDR2 YFSETQ. Trimming stripped 4 bases from V and 4 bases from J, with 12 bases between. The CDR3 totals 15 residues. DNA for the CDR3: TGCGCCAGCAGCGCCACAGGGACCGGGGCCAACGTCCTGACTTTC. Protein: CASSATGTGANVLTF.

The chain employs TRBV9 and TRBJ1-2; 8 nucleotides line up with TRBD1. The CDR3 loop spans 15 amino acids. J gave up 3 bases and V 0 bases, and 4 bases lay outside the gene matches. Germline V gene lookup returns CDR1 SGDLS and CDR2 YYNGEE. CDR3 amino acids: CASSVGQGIDYGYTF. The CDR3 region has the DNA TGTGCCAGCAGCGTAGGACAGGGGATTGACTATGGCTACACCTTC.

In regard to this clone: Within the sample, other DNA sequences also encode this same CDR3. The chain carries TRBV28 and TRBJ2-3; D not certain. Trimming removed 1 base from V and 2 bases from J, with 7 bases in between. The CDR3 loop spans 14 amino acids. Germline V gene data show CDR1 as MDHEN and CDR2 as SYDVKM. CDR3 in amino acids: CASSLSPSTDTQYF. The CDR3 nucleotides are TGTGCCAGCAGTTTATCCCCCTCCACAGATACGCAGTATTTT.

J is TRBJ1-5 and V is TRBV28; unclear D gene. V shed 6 bases and J shed 0 bases, with 12 bases lying between them. CDR1 is MDHEN, CDR2 SYDVKM, per germline. This CDR3 is 15 amino acids long. CDR3 in DNA: TGTGCCAGCAGCCCTTATCGAGATAGCAATCAGCCCCAGCATTTT. Protein: CASSPYRDSNQPQHF. Using reference TRBV28 and TRBJ1-5 for the parts outside the CDR3, the full variable domain is DVKVTQSSRYLVKRTGEKVFLECVQDMDHENMFWYRQDPGLGLRLIYFSYDVKMKEKGDIPEGYSVSREKKERFSLILESASTNQTSMYLCASSPYRDSNQPQHFGDGTRLSIL.

This clone showed up just a few times. The chain recombines TRBV3-1 (or the pseudogene TRBV3-2) with TRBJ1-2, with 7 bases lining up with TRBD1. The CDR3 extends over 14 amino acids. CDR1 is LGHDT, CDR2 YNNKEL, per germline (reference sequence). V dropped 4 bases and J dropped 5; count of bases not matched to a gene: 7. CDR3 bases: TGTGCCAGCAGCCCCGCCGGGACAGTGTATGGCTACACCTTC. Translation gives CASSPAGTVYGYTF.

The chain carries TRBV6-1 and TRBJ1-3, with D unclear. From germline, CDR1 is MNHNS and CDR2 SASEGT. V lost 3 bases to trimming and J lost 3 bases, with 9 bases between them. The CDR3 spans 14 residues. The CDR3 DNA sequence: TGTGCCAGCAGTGACCGACTCCATGGAAACACCATATATTTT. Its protein product is CASSDRLHGNTIYF.

This clone came up a few times. Other DNA sequences in this specimen translate into the identical CDR3. This chain links TRBV28 with TRBJ1-2, with 8 bases fitting TRBD1. Losses at the gene ends were 6 bases for V and 5 bases for J; bases not matched to a gene: 2. Germline values: CDR1 MDHEN, CDR2 SYDVKM. This CDR3 region has 12 residues. The CDR3 sequence: CASSRTGYGYTF. DNA of the CDR3: TGTGCCAGCAGCCGGACAGGGTATGGCTACACCTTC.

The chain couples TRBV4-3 to TRBJ2-1; 8 bases are shared with TRBD1. Trimming at V came to 4 bases and at J to 4 bases, leaving 3 bases not matched to a gene. The CDR3 totals 14 residues. The germline V gene encodes CDR1 LGHNA and CDR2 YSLEER. The CDR3 reads CASSPGQGYNEQFF. Here the CDR3 DNA reads TGCGCCAGCAGCCCTGGACAGGGATACAATGAGCAGTTCTTC.

The CDR3 loop reads CASSQADRNTEAFF. Written as DNA, the CDR3 is TGTGCCAGCAGCCAAGCCGACAGGAACACTGAAGCTTTCTTT. V usage is TRBV3-1 (or the pseudogene TRBV3-2) and J usage is TRBJ1-1; a weak D match, TRBD1 (5 bases). Trimming removed 1 base from V and 1 base from J, with 7 bases in between. This CDR3 is built from 14 residues. The V gene's germline CDR1 is LGHDT and CDR2 YNNKEL (reference sequence).

The chain is built from TRBV10-2 and TRBJ2-3; 7 bases map to TRBD2. The CDR3 is 16 residues long. Trimming at V came to 3 bases and at J to 0 bases, leaving 6 bases not matched to a gene. Germline assignment: CDR1 WSHSY and CDR2 SAAADI. The CDR3 is CASSEGLAASTDTQYF. DNA of the CDR3: TGCGCCAGCAGTGAAGGGCTAGCGGCTAGCACAGATACGCAGTATTTT.

The rearrangement joins TRBV15 to TRBJ1-2; tentative D call: TRBD1 (5 bases). The germline gives CDR1 LNHNV, CDR2 YYDKDF (reference sequence). This CDR3 is 14 amino acids long. V lost 4 bases to trimming and J lost 3 bases, with 12 bases between them. The CDR3 coding sequence is TGTGCCACCAGCACAGGGATTCAGGACTATGGCTACACCTTC. This sequence encodes CATSTGIQDYGYTF. Full variable domain (outside the CDR3, taken from reference TRBV15 and TRBJ1-2): DAMVIQNPRYQVTQFGKPVTLSCSQTLNHNVMYWYQQKSSQAPKLLFHYYDKDFNNEADTPDNFQSRRPNTSFCFLDIRSPGLGDTAMYLCATSTGIQDYGYTFGSGTRLTVV.

CDR3 protein: CASSEAAGMSGNTIYF. The CDR3 coding sequence is TGTGCCAGCAGTGAAGCCGCAGGGATGTCTGGAAACACCATATATTTT. V is TRBV2 and J is TRBJ1-3, with D perhaps TRBD1 (5 bases). This CDR3 is 16 amino acids long. V shed 0 bases and J shed 1 base, with 10 bases lying between them. CDR1 and CDR2 from the germline V gene are SNHLY and FYNNEI.

The chain combines TRBV24-1 with TRBJ2-5; 7 nucleotides line up with TRBD1. The germline gives CDR1 KGHDR, CDR2 SFDVKD. V lost 4 bases and J lost 1; bases outside the gene matches: 8. The CDR3 is 16 residues long. CDR3 protein: CATSEKDGTVQETQYF. DNA of the CDR3: TGTGCCACCAGTGAAAAAGACGGGACAGTCCAAGAGACCCAGTACTTC.

The CDR3 DNA is TGTGCCACCAGCGCCTGGGGGGGGGAAGGGACCGGGGAGCTGTTTTTT. This sequence encodes CATSAWGGEGTGELFF. The chain joins TRBV24-1 to TRBJ2-2; the match to TRBD2 covers 7 bases. The CDR3 totals 16 residues. V lost 7 bases and J lost 5; bases outside the gene matches: 12. CDR1 is KGHDR, CDR2 SFDVKD, per germline.